This TCR beta chain was captured by sequencing in a study of cytomegalovirus exposure and HLA in healthy donors. Findings and limits, study-wide: Confirmation was obtained in vitro that a few CMV-associated chains are specific for CMV antigens. In a later analysis, compared with equally common non-associated chains, HLA-associated beta chains were more expanded.

This CDR3 is built from 13 residues. The germline V gene encodes CDR1 ENHRY and CDR2 SYGVKD. The ends lost 6 bases at V and 2 bases at J; junction bases unmatched: 3. PCR involved 60 Vbeta and 13 Jbeta primers. Generated by immunoSEQ multiplex PCR, the TCRdb table keeps only in-frame clones and is missing some. The sample consists of under 130,000 clones, roughly 15% of them appearing once. For this clone: Antigen unknown.

Source material: PBMCs. The chain couples TRBV10-3 to TRBJ1-1; TRBD1 aligns across 7 bases. The TCR was taken from a female donor in good health and CMV-seronegative. The CDR3 DNA sequence: TGTGCCATCAGACGGGACAGCAACACTGAAGCTTTCTTT. Its protein product is CAIRRDSNTEAFF.